The 13 T cell receptor beta chains below come from one sample, sequenced in a study of T cells in tumors after PD-1 blockade. Generated by immunoSEQ multiplex PCR, the TCRdb table keeps only in-frame clones and is missing some. The sample consists of around 1,700 clones, approximately 71% of them appearing once. The source material was tumor tissue, sampled after anti-PD-1 treatment. The receptors shown here come from a human donor with basal cell carcinoma.

This clone was detected once. The J gene is TRBJ2-1, the V gene TRBV2; 9 nucleotides align to TRBD2. From germline, CDR1 is SNHLY and CDR2 FYNNEI. The ends lost 5 bases at V and 1 base at J; junction bases unmatched: 6. The CDR3 is 16 residues long. The CDR3 sequence: CASSLRGGGSYNEQFF. The CDR3 DNA reads TGTGCCAGCAGTCTGCGGGGGGGCGGGTCCTACAATGAGCAGTTCTTC.

This clone was recorded once. The genes are TRBV28 and TRBJ2-7; the match to TRBD2 covers 7 bases. This CDR3 region has 14 residues. V was clipped by 7 bases and J by 2 bases; unmatched bases: 8. Germline CDR1 is MDHEN and CDR2 is SYDVKM. The CDR3 nucleotides read TGTGCCAGCACGATGGGGACTATTGCCTACGAGCAGTACTTC. This gives the protein CASTMGTIAYEQYF.

This chain connects TRBV5-1 to TRBJ1-2, with 7 nucleotides matching TRBD1. Germline V gene sequence: CDR1 SGHRS, CDR2 YFSETQ. The CDR3 is 14 amino acids. The J segment lost 5 bases and the V segment lost 3 bases, leaving 7 bases of the junction unmatched. This CDR3 is CASSYMTGLYGYTF. CDR3 nucleotide sequence: TGCGCCAGCAGCTATATGACAGGGTTATATGGCTACACCTTC.

The chain combines TRBV18 with TRBJ1-2, with 9 bases lining up with TRBD1. Germline loops: CDR1 KGHSH, CDR2 LQKENI. Trimming at V came to 5 bases and at J to 8 bases, leaving 12 bases not matched to a gene. The CDR3 consists of 15 residues. CDR3 nucleotide sequence: TGTGCCAGCTCATCAGGGACAACAGGGGGCGAAGGCTACACCTTC. Translation gives CASSSGTTGGEGYTF.

This chain connects TRBV30 to TRBJ1-1, with D hard to call. This CDR3 contains 12 residues. V lost 7 bases, J lost 1 base, and 10 bases lay in between. The germline V gene has CDR1 GTSNPN and CDR2 SVGIG (reference sequence). Here the CDR3 reads CALIPTNTEAFF. The CDR3 DNA reads TGTGCCTTAATACCCACGAACACTGAAGCTTTCTTT.

This clone has more than one count but fewer than ten. The J gene is TRBJ1-2, the V gene TRBV18; tentative D call: TRBD1 (6 bases). CDR3 size: 15 residues. Germline-derived CDR1 and CDR2 are KGHSH and LQKENI. Deletions cut 2 bases from V and 7 bases from J, with 17 bases between. CDR3 in DNA: TGTGCCAGCTCACCATCCCGGGGGGGCCTTTCTGGCTACACCTTC. Its translation: CASSPSRGGLSGYTF.

V gene TRBV7-6 combines with J gene TRBJ1-3; D gene uncertain. The CDR3 is 17 amino acids. Germline values: CDR1 SGHVS, CDR2 FNYEAQ. V was clipped by 4 bases and J by 0 bases, with 16 bases between them. CDR3: CASSSPARENSGNTIYF. The CDR3 region has the DNA TGTGCCAGCAGCTCCCCCGCTCGGGAAAACTCTGGAAACACCATATATTTT.

This sequence joins TRBV7-3 and TRBJ2-1; 7 bases line up with TRBD1. Germline CDR1 and CDR2: SGHTA and FQGTGA. The CDR3 runs to 13 residues. V lost 5 bases to trimming and J lost 8 bases; unmatched junction nucleotides: 6. The CDR3 is CASSPQTGDEQFF. CDR3 nucleotide sequence: TGTGCCAGCAGCCCCCAAACAGGGGATGAGCAGTTCTTC. The whole variable domain, filled in from reference TRBV7-3 and TRBJ2-1, reads GAGVSQTPSNKVTEKGKYVELRCDPISGHTALYWYRQSLGQGPEFLIYFQGTGAADDSGLPNDRFFAVRPEGSVSTLKIQRTERGDSAVYLCASSPQTGDEQFFGPGTRLTVL.

The V call is TRBV27, the J call TRBJ1-4, with TRBD1 as a possible D gene (5 bases). V was pared by 4 bases and J by 7 bases, with 13 bases between. The CDR3 sequence is 14 residues long. Per the germline V gene, CDR1 is MNHEY and CDR2 is SMNVEV (reference sequence). This CDR3 is CASSSRQGSEKLFF. CDR3 coding DNA: TGTGCCAGCAGTTCCCGTCAGGGAAGTGAAAAACTGTTTTTT. Complete variable domain (other parts from reference TRBV27 and TRBJ1-4): EAQVTQNPRYLITVTGKKLTVTCSQNMNHEYMSWYRQDPGLGLRQIYYSMNVEVTDKGDVPEGYKVSRKEKRNFPLILESPSPNQTSLYFCASSSRQGSEKLFFGSGTQLSVL.

V usage is TRBV5-1 and J usage is TRBJ2-2; 10 positions match TRBD2. The CDR3 covers 15 residues. Germline V CDR1 and CDR2: SGHRS, YFSETQ. The trim removed 6 bases at V and 6 bases at J, leaving 8 bases unmatched. The CDR3 region is CASTESGRASGELFF. The CDR3 DNA reads TGCGCCAGCACAGAAAGCGGGAGGGCCTCCGGGGAGCTGTTTTTT. The full variable domain, completed using reference TRBV5-1 and TRBJ2-2, is KAGVTQTPRYLIKTRGQQVTLSCSPISGHRSVSWYQQTPGQGLQFLFEYFSETQRNKGNFPGRFSGRQFSNSRSEMNVSTLELGDSALYLCASTESGRASGELFFGEGSRLTVL.

J is TRBJ2-1 and V is TRBV7-3; TRBD1 matches at 11 bases. Germline lookup yields CDR1 SGHTA and CDR2 FQGTGA. J lost 5 bases, V lost 3 bases, and 3 bases had no gene match. The CDR3 runs to 15 residues. Here the CDR3 DNA reads TGTGCCAGCAGCTTCGGGGACAGGGGGGACAATGAGCAGTTCTTC. Its translation: CASSFGDRGDNEQFF.

The chain carries TRBV13 and TRBJ2-1; 8 nucleotides align to TRBD2. Losses at the gene ends were 5 bases for V and 5 bases for J; bases not matched to a gene: 8. The CDR3 extends over 15 amino acids. Germline V gene data show CDR1 as PRHDT and CDR2 as FYEKMQ (reference sequence). CDR3 nucleotide sequence: TGTGCCAGCAGCGTCAGCGGGAGTTTCGACAATGAGCAGTTCTTC. Translated, it gives CASSVSGSFDNEQFF.

This chain uses TRBV2 with TRBJ1-5; a weak D match, TRBD1 (6 bases). The germline V gene encodes CDR1 SNHLY and CDR2 FYNNEI. The CDR3 sequence is 12 residues long. Trimming removed 7 bases at V and 2 bases at J, with 6 bases between. Here the CDR3 DNA reads TGTGCCAGCACAGGGGGCAATCAGCCCCAGCATTTT. Residues: CASTGGNQPQHF.